This T cell receptor (beta chain) was sequenced in a study of cytomegalovirus exposure and HLA in healthy donors (TCRdb year 2017). Describing the broader study: In an earlier analysis of some 550 of the donors, 276 Gb of sequence data and 90 million to 120 million unique TCR beta sequences from about 190 million T cells were reported. Along with the approximately 700-subject first cohort, a separate validation cohort of roughly 110 different subjects was used. Five DR-DQ haplotypes were handled as single units for association and clustering, since linkage in the cohort was strong. The number of donors typed differed by locus, with 629-630 for A, B, C, DRB1 and DQB1, roughly 520 for DQA1, 600 to 610 for DPA1, and some 440 for DPB1. Class I and class II HLA loci were covered by the typing at four-digit resolution. Donor age, sex, ethnicity and CMV serostatus were compiled together with the repertoire data. The T cell repertoires of roughly 660 subjects were profiled by immunosequencing and related to cytomegalovirus serostatus. Across 398 genotyped donors of the cohort, an average of roughly 230,000 unique TCR beta nucleotide sequences per donor were sequenced, and roughly 20% of those sequences were non-productive. Rather than drawing on any new phenotypic data, the later analysis identified candidate immune exposures from TCR beta sequences and the way those sequences occurred across donors. An earlier analysis of 587 of the donors used high-throughput TCR beta sequencing to judge whether each TCR beta V gene segment behaved as functional or pseudogenic. The genetic ancestry cluster associated with self-reported Caucasian donors included 81% of the 398 genotyped donors. A later genetic analysis used genome-wide SNP genotypes for about 55% of the 666 donors, treating that subset as a discovery cohort. The study combined high-throughput TCR immunosequencing, statistical association of individual TCRs with disease status, and machine learning to predict cytomegalovirus infection status. To study patterns of TCR occurrence, a later analysis re-analyzed previously published TCR beta repertoires from under 750 donors and added high-resolution HLA genotyping. Approximately 300 gigabases of sequencing data and 75 million to 85 million unique TCR sequences made up an early release that covered over 550 HLA-typed donors. All discovery cohort repertoires had been generated on a single sequencing platform. The study aimed to test whether cataloging public T cell receptors could reveal signatures of past pathogen exposure.

The cohort was made up of 650 to 700 healthy bone marrow donors. Cohort members were all nominally healthy when sampled, although unrecorded immune exposures were likely present. The donor was CMV seronegative and belonged to the group of 352 seronegative cohort members. Each donor provided a peripheral blood sample, and peripheral blood mononuclear cells were used for TCR beta sequencing. The Qiagen DNeasy Blood Extraction Kit was used to extract genomic DNA from the blood cell samples. In the germline V gene, CDR1 corresponds to LGHNA and CDR2 to YSLEER. Germline trimming: 5 bases from V, 1 base from J; junction bases outside gene matches: 4. There are 14 amino acids in the CDR3, from cysteine to phenylalanine inclusive. The kept DNA is CDR3 alone, 42 bases in frame from the first base. On this clone itself: Its antigen remains unidentified. Per-base qualities were not stored, and no clone one base away is much larger.

The receptor library was made with the immunoSEQ multiplex PCR assay. For the multiplex PCR, a mixture combining 60 forward primers for TCR Vbeta segments and 13 reverse primers for TCR Jbeta segments was used. The CDR3 region of rearranged TCR beta genes was amplified from genomic DNA with a multiplex PCR assay. Amplified TCR beta libraries were sequenced as 87-base-pair reads on the Illumina HiSeq System. In the source study's methods: In a later analysis, some 80 million unique TCR beta chains were counted across the approximately 620 repertoires, and around 10 million of these chains were shared by at least two donors. Raw reads were error-corrected and collapsed into unique sequences with a nearest-neighbor algorithm that merged closely related sequences to remove PCR and sequencing errors. Alignment of CDR3 sequences to IMGT reference sequences was used to assign V, D and J gene segments. For a sequence to be retained, a match of at least six nucleotides to both a V gene segment and a J gene segment was required. A rearrangement was called productive if the CDR3 had no stop codons and remained in frame with V and J, and every other rearrangement was called non-productive. CDR3 was defined by IMGT convention, running from the second conserved V-encoded cysteine to the conserved J-encoded phenylalanine. The earlier analysis of about 620 of the donors excluded sequences that lacked an unambiguous match to a single V gene segment. An earlier analysis of 500 to 700 of the donors classified V segments as functional when productive rearrangements were above 56.7% and as segregating when the standard deviation between donors was above 5%. A statistical classification framework was developed to diagnose cytomegalovirus status using the catalog of TCR beta chain sequences. In a later analysis, V and J genes were assigned by comparing TCR nucleotide sequences against IMGT/GENE-DB human TR gene sequences. A later analysis assigned CDR3 sequences and most-parsimonious VDJ recombination scenarios with the TCRdist pipeline. A later analysis defined each TCR beta chain by its CDR3 amino acid sequence plus V-gene family, and excluded reads lacking a unique V-gene family. As a way to deal with suspected cross-contamination and a sequencing artifact, a later analysis dropped 640 or so nucleotide sequences that were highly shared and had low generation probability. In a later analysis, a clonal expansion index for each public chain was calculated from normalized within-repertoire ranks of inferred template counts. A later analysis computed generation probabilities with a VDJ recombination model fitted to out-of-frame rearrangements, and checked the results against IGoR. In a later analysis, TCR-TCR, TCR-HLA and TCR-CMV co-occurrence was scored with hypergeometric tests, and a repertoire-size bias correction was applied to TCR pairs. A later analysis estimated false discovery rates by permuting HLA or CMV assignments 20 times. A later analysis grouped co-occurring TCRs with DBSCAN, adding TCRdist sequence similarity when clustering within HLA-allele-positive subsets. Repertoires with fewer than 30,000 or more than 120,000 public chains were left out of co-occurrence clustering, as were about five repertoires with anomalous nucleotide sharing. Entries here come from immuneACCESS through TCRdb and include only in-frame sequences with V and J called. Some clones fail to appear in such tables; in the studies checked, an unresolved V gene covers under half of the shortfall, and the cause of the remainder is unknown. V, J and clone size derive from that table, while D and trimming were established from the DNA sequence. This sample has roughly 160,000 clones in its table, and about 71% of those were observed once. The ten most abundant clones make up roughly 3% of the sample.

Study-level results and caveats: HLA typing was unavailable for some donors at each locus, so association tests used only the typed subset. The only immune exposure information available for the cohort was CMV serostatus. V-gene and J-gene trimming of TCR beta chains was associated with a missense DCLRE1C variant in a later genetic analysis, and the association was replicated in an independent cohort. In a later genetic analysis, fewer N-insertions in productive TCRs were reported among donors in an Asian-associated ancestry cluster than the 666-donor mean. The study gave a list of over 150 TCR beta chains associated with cytomegalovirus. A few of the identified cytomegalovirus-associated TCR beta chains were confirmed in vitro to be specific for cytomegalovirus antigens. Most TCR sequences were seen in very few donors, while some public TCRs were found in many individuals. A further reported finding was that TCR beta sequences accurately predicted the HLA-A and HLA-B alleles for most subjects in the first cohort. This cohort had only TCR beta chains sequenced, and the lack of alpha or paired-chain data limited which features could be detected. A later analysis found that most CMV-associated TCR beta chains appeared HLA-restricted, with HLA associations seemingly driven largely by CMV exposure. Several of the top co-occurrence clusters appeared to be linked to parvovirus B19, influenza, CMV and Epstein-Barr virus, according to a later analysis. An earlier analysis of around 600 of the donors showed that most TCR beta V segments appeared in productive rearrangements either about 87% or about 30% of the time, which broadly matched IMGT annotations. A later analysis found that TCR association rates varied across HLA loci, with DRB1 alleles showing the most associated TCRs and HLA-C alleles the fewest. The classifier was reported to diagnose cytomegalovirus status with high specificity and sensitivity in both the original cohort and the validation cohort. Strong co-occurrence of HLA alleles, especially DR and DQ, made assigning TCR associations to individual alleles difficult. In a later analysis, HLA-associated TCR beta chains showed more clonal expansion and lower generation probabilities than non-associated chains that were equally common. Correlated functional status among segregating V segments might reflect linkage disequilibrium, but an unknown experimental factor could not be ruled out. In a later analysis, 15,000 to 20,000 TCR beta sequences were associated with specific HLA alleles at a false discovery rate of 0.05. The authors suggested that the approach could potentially be generalized to other disease states and immunological phenotypes. Sequencing depth was assumed to be roughly uniform across donors in the presence/absence analyses, though that assumption may not hold. A cluster of highly shared sequence variants was judged likely to represent a technical artifact of the sequencing pipeline. Seventeen rarely observed V segments, including chromosome 9 orphons, were excluded from the earlier analysis of about 500 of the donors because counts were too low. The 87-base-pair reads could not distinguish some IMGT-functional V segments, including TRBV6-2 and TRBV6-3, so those segments were excluded.

This TCR was sampled from a woman in her thirties in good health and CMV-seronegative. In this chain, TRBV4-3 is recombined with TRBJ1-1, and TRBD1 aligns with 7 junction nucleotides. Material for sequencing was PBMCs. Read as DNA, the sequence is TGCGCCAGCAGCAGGGGGCGGGGGAACACTGAAGCTTTCTTT. It translates to CASSRGRGNTEAFF.